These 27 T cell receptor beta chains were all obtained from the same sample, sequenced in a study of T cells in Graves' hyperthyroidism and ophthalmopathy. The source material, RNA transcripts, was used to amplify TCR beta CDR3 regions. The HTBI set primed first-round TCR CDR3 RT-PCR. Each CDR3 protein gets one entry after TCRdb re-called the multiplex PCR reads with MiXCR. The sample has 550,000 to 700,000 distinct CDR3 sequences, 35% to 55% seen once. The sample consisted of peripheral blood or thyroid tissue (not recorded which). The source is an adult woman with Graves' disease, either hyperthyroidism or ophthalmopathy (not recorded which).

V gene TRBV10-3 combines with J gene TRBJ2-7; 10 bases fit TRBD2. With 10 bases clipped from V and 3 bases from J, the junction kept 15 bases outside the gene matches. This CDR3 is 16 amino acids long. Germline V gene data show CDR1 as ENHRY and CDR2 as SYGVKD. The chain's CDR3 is CASSPSGSLGGYEQYF. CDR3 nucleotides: TGTGCCAGCTCACCTAGCGGGAGCTTAGGAGGCTACGAGCAGTACTTC.

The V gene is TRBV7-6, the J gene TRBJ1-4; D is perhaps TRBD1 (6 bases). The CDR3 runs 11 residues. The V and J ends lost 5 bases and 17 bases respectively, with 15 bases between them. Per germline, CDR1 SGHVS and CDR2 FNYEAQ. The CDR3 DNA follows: TGTGCCAGCAGCGCGCTATCCGGGACATTTTTT. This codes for CASSALSGTFF. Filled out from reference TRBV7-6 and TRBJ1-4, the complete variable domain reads GAGVSQSPRYKVTKRGQDVALRCDPISGHVSLYWYRQALGQGPEFLTYFNYEAQQDKSGLPNDRFSAERPEGSISTLTIQRTEQRDSAMYRCASSALSGTFFGSGTQLSVL.

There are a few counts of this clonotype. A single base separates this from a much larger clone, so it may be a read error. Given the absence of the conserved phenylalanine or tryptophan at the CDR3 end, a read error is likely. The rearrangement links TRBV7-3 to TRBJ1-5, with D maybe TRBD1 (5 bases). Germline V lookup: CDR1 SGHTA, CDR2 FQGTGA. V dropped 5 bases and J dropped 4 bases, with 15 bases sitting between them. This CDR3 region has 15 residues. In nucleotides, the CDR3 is TGTGCCAGCAGCCCCGAGGAAGGGGCTAATCAGCCCCAGCATTGT. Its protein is CASSPEEGANQPQHC.

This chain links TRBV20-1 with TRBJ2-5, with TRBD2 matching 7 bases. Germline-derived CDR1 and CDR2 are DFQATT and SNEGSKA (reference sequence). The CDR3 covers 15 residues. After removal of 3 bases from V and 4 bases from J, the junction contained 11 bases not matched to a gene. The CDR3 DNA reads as TGCAGTGCTAGTGGTCCGGCGGGAGTACCAGAGACCCAGTACTTC. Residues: CSASGPAGVPETQYF.

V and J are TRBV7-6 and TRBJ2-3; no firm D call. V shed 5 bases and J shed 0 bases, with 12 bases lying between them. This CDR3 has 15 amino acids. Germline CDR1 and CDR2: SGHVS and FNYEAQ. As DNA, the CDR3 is TGTGCCAGCAGCCGTCTGATAGAAAGCACAGATACGCAGTATTTT. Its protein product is CASSRLIESTDTQYF. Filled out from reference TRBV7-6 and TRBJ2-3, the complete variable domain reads GAGVSQSPRYKVTKRGQDVALRCDPISGHVSLYWYRQALGQGPEFLTYFNYEAQQDKSGLPNDRFSAERPEGSISTLTIQRTEQRDSAMYRCASSRLIESTDTQYFGPGTRLTVL.

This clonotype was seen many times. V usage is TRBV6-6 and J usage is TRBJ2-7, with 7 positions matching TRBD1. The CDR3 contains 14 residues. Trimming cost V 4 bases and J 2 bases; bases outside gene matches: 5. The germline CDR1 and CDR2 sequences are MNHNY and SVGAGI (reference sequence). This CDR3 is CASSLTGNAYEQYF. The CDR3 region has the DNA TGTGCCAGCAGTTTGACAGGGAACGCCTACGAGCAGTACTTC.

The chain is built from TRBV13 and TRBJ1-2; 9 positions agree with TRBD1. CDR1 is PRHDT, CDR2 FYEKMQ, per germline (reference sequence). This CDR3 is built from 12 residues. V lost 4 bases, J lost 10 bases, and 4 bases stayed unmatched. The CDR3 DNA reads TGTGCCAGCAGCTCCGGGACAGGGACCTACACCTTC. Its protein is CASSSGTGTYTF.

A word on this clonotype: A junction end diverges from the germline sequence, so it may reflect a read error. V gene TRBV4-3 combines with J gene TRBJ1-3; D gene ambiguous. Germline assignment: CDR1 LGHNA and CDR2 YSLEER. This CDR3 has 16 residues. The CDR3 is CASSQDRGRVGNAIYF. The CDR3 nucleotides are TGCGCCAGCAGCCAAGATCGCGGGCGAGTGGGAAACGCCATATATTTT.

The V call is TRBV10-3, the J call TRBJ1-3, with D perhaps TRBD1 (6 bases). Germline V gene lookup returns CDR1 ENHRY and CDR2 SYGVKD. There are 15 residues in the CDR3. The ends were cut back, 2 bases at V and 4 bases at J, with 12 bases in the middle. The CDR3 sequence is CAISEAGGFGNTIYF. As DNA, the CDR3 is TGTGCCATCAGTGAGGCCGGGGGCTTCGGAAACACCATATATTTT.

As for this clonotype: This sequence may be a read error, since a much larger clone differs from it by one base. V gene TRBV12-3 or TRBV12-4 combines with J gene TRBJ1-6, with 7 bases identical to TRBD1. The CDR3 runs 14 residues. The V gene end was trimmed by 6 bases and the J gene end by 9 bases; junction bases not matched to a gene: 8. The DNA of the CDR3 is TGTGCCAGCAGCCCGACAGGGTTAAGTTCACCCCTCCACTTT. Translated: CASSPTGLSSPLHF.

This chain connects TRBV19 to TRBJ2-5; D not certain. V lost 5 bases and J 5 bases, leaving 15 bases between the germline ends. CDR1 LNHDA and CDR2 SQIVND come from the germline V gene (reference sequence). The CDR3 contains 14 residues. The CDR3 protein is CASSVQSSYETQYF. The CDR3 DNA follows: TGTGCCAGTAGTGTACAGAGCTCCTACGAGACCCAGTACTTC.

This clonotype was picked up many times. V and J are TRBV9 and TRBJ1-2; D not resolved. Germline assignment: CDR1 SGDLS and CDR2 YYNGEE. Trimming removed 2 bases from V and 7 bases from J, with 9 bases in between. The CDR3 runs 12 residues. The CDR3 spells CASSVPRGGYTF. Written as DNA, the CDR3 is TGTGCCAGCAGCGTTCCTCGCGGTGGCTACACCTTC.

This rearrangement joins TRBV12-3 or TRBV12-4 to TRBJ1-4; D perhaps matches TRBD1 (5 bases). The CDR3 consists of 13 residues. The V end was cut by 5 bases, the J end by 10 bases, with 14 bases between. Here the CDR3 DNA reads TGTGCCAGCAGTCATGGGACCGAGGGAAAACTGTTTTTT. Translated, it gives CASSHGTEGKLFF.

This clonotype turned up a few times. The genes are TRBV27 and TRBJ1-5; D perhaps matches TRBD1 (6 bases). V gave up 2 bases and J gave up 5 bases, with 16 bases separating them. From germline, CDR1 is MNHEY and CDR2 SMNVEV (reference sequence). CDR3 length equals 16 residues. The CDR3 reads CASSLVGGPEDQPQHF. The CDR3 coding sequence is TGTGCCAGCAGTTTAGTTGGGGGCCCTGAGGATCAGCCCCAGCATTTT.

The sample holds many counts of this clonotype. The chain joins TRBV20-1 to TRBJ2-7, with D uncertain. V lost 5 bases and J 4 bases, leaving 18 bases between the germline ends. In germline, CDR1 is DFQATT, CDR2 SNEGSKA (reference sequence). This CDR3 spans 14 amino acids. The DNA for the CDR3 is TGCAGTGCTCCCTTAAAACAAGGCCGGTACGAGCAGTACTTC. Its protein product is CSAPLKQGRYEQYF.

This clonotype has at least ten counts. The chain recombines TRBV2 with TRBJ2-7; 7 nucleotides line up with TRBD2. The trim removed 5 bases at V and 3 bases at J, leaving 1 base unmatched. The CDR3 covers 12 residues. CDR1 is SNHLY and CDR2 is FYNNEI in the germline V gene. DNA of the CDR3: TGTGCCAGCAGTAGGACTAGCTACGAGCAGTACTTC. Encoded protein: CASSRTSYEQYF.

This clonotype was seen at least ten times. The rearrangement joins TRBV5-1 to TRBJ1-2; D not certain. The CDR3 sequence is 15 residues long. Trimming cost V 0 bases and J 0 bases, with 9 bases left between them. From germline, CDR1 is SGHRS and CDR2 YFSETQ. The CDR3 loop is CASSLETVSNYGYTF. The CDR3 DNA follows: TGCGCCAGCAGCTTGGAAACGGTTTCTAACTATGGCTACACCTTC. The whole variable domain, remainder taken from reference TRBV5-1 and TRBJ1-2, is KAGVTQTPRYLIKTRGQQVTLSCSPISGHRSVSWYQQTPGQGLQFLFEYFSETQRNKGNFPGRFSGRQFSNSRSEMNVSTLELGDSALYLCASSLETVSNYGYTFGSGTRLTVV.

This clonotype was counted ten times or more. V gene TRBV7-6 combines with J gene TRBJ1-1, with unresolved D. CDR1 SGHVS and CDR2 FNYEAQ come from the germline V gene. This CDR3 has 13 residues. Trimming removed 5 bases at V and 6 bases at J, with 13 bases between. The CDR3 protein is CASSPRHLAEAFF. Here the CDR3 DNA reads TGTGCCAGCAGCCCCCGACATCTAGCTGAAGCTTTCTTT. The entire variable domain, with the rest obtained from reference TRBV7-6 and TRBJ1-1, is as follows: GAGVSQSPRYKVTKRGQDVALRCDPISGHVSLYWYRQALGQGPEFLTYFNYEAQQDKSGLPNDRFSAERPEGSISTLTIQRTEQRDSAMYRCASSPRHLAEAFFGQGTRLTVV.

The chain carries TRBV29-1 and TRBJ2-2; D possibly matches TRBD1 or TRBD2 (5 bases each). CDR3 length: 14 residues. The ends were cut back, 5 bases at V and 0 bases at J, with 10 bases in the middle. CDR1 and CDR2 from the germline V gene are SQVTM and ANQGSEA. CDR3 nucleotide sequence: TGCAGCGTTACGGGACCCACGAACACCGGGGAGCTGTTTTTT. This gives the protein CSVTGPTNTGELFF.

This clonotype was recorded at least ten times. The DNA for the CDR3 is TGTGCCAGCAGCCAGCCCGGGGGCGGTGAAGCTTTCTTT. Translation gives CASSQPGGGEAFF. This chain links TRBV3-1 with TRBJ1-1; D might be TRBD1 (6 bases). The CDR3 has 13 residues. The germline V and J ends were trimmed by 3 bases and 7 bases, with 12 bases remaining between them. The germline CDR1 and CDR2 sequences are LGHDT and YNNKEL (reference sequence). Full variable domain (outside the CDR3, taken from reference TRBV3-1 and TRBJ1-1): DTAVSQTPKYLVTQMGNDKSIKCEQNLGHDTMYWYKQDSKKFLKIMFSYNNKELIINETVPNRFSPKSPDKAHLNLHINSLELGDSAVYFCASSQPGGGEAFFGQGTRLTVV.

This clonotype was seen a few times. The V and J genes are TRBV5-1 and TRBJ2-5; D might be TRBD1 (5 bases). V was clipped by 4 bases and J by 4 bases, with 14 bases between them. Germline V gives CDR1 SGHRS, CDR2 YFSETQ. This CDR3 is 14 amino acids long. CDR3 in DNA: TGCGCCAGCAGCCACCCCCAGGGCCCAGAGACCCAGTACTTC. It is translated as CASSHPQGPETQYF.

For the CDR3, the DNA is TGTGCCACCAGTGATTCAATAGTCGGCACAGATACGCAGTATTTT. Amino acid sequence: CATSDSIVGTDTQYF. The chain employs TRBV24-1 and TRBJ2-3; D is unclear. The germline V and J ends were trimmed by 2 bases and 1 base, with 9 bases remaining between them. Germline V CDR1 and CDR2: KGHDR, SFDVKD. The CDR3 extends over 15 amino acids.

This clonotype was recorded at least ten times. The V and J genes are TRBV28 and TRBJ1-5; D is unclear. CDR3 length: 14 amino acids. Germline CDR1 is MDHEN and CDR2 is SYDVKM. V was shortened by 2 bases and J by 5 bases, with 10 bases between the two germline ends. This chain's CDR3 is CASSLTGWDQPQHF. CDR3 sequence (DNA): TGTGCCAGCAGTTTAACTGGGTGGGATCAGCCCCAGCATTTT. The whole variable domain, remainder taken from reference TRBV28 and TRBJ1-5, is DVKVTQSSRYLVKRTGEKVFLECVQDMDHENMFWYRQDPGLGLRLIYFSYDVKMKEKGDIPEGYSVSREKKERFSLILESASTNQTSMYLCASSLTGWDQPQHFGDGTRLSIL.

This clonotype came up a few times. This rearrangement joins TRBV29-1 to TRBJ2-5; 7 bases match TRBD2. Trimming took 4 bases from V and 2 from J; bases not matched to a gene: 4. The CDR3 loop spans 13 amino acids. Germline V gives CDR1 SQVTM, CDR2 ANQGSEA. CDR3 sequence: CSVGASGQETQYF. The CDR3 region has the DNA TGCAGCGTTGGGGCTAGCGGTCAAGAGACCCAGTACTTC.

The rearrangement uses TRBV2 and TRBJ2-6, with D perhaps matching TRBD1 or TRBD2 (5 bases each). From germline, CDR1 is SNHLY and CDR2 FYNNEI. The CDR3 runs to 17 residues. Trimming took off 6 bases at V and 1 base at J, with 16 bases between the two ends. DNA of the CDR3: TGTGCCAGCAGAGAGGGGCAGGTGCGGTCTGGGGCCAACGTCCTGACTTTC. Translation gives CASREGQVRSGANVLTF.

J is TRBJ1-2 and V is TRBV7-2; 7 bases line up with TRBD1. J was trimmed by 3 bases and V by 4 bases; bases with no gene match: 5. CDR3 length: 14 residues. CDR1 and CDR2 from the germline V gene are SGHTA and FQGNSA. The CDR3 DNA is TGTGCCAGCAGCTCCAAGACAGGGCACTATGGCTACACCTTC. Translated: CASSSKTGHYGYTF.

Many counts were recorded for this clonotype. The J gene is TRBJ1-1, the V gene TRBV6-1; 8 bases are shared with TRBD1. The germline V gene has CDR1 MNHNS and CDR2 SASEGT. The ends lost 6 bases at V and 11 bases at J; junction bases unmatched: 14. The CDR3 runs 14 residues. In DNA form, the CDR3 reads TGTGCCAGCAGCGCCCGGACAGGGTTGAGTTATGCTTTCTTT. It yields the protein CASSARTGLSYAFF.